The next 26 T cell receptor beta chains were all read from a single sample in a study of T cell clonality in common variable immunodeficiency. TCRdb keeps only in-frame clones here, not all; method: immunoSEQ multiplex PCR. The sample is made up of about 43,000 clones, none counted only once. The specimen was peripheral blood mononuclear cells. The receptor source for this set is a person aged 18 to 75 in good health.

In this sample, this clone turned up a few times. The read terminates 3 residues ahead of where the CDR3 ends, so the germline J gene completes it. The chain couples TRBV5-8 to TRBJ1-5, with no clear D. The CDR3 is 15 residues long. The germline V gene has CDR1 SGHTS and CDR2 YDEGEE. V was cut by 3 bases and J by 7 bases, with 17 bases left in between. This CDR3 is CASSSGAVAGQPQHF. Incomplete CDR3 DNA: TGTGCCAGCAGCTCTGGCGCGGTAGCTGGGCAGCCC. The full variable domain, its missing parts supplied by reference TRBV5-8 and TRBJ1-5, is EAGVTQSPTHLIKTRGQQATLRCSPISGHTSVYWYQQALGLGLQFLLWYDEGEERNRGNFPPRFSGRQFPNYSSELNVNALELEDSALYLCASSSGAVAGQPQHFGDGTRLSIL.

This clone was seen at least ten times. Coverage ceases 3 residues before the CDR3 finishes, and the germline J gene fills in the end. The chain carries TRBV11-2 and TRBJ1-6; perhaps TRBD1 as D (6 bases). CDR3 length: 12 residues. V dropped 6 bases and J dropped 9 bases, with 9 bases sitting between them. Germline CDR1 is SGHAT and CDR2 is FQNNGV. CDR3 residues: CASRNRASPLHF. Partial CDR3 DNA: TGTGCCAGCAGGAACAGGGCTTCACCC.

This clone was detected many times. The read stops 3 residues short of the end of the CDR3; the missing end is completed from the germline J gene. V gene TRBV2 combines with J gene TRBJ2-5; no reliable D call. Germline loops: CDR1 SNHLY, CDR2 FYNNEI. With 6 bases removed from V and 5 bases from J, the gap between germline ends came to 19 bases. This CDR3 has 15 amino acids. CDR3 amino acids: CASRALRVIDETQYF. The sequenced CDR3 bases are TGTGCCAGCAGGGCCCTTCGGGTTATTGATGAGACC.

This clone was detected many times. The read is 3 residues too short to cover the CDR3 end, so that end is filled in from the germline J gene. This chain uses TRBV5-6 with TRBJ1-2; 9 positions agree with TRBD1. This CDR3 contains 14 residues. CDR1 and CDR2 from the germline V gene are SGHDT and YYEEEE. The CDR3 sequence: CASSFRDRDPSYTF. The DNA read from the CDR3 is TGTGCCAGCAGCTTCAGGGACAGGGATCCTAGC.

This clone showed up many times. The CDR3 end lies 3 residues beyond the end of the read and is filled in from the germline J gene. This chain joins TRBV5-4 and TRBJ1-1; tentative D call: TRBD1 (5 bases). Germline V gives CDR1 SGHNT, CDR2 YYREEE (reference sequence). The CDR3 length is 15 residues. Trimming cost V 4 bases and J 1 base, with 14 bases left between them. CDR3 bases read: TGTGCCAGCAGCCGGGGACTGGACCGGAACACTGAA. It codes for CASSRGLDRNTE. Given in full, the CDR3 is CASSRGLDRNTEAFF.

This clone was counted at least ten times. Read coverage stops 3 residues before the CDR3 terminus; the germline J gene supplies the remainder. The chain is built from TRBV20-1 and TRBJ1-4; D is possibly TRBD1 (5 bases). The CDR3 loop spans 17 amino acids. Looked up from germline, CDR1 is DFQATT and CDR2 is SNEGSKA (reference sequence). Trimming took off 4 bases at V and 7 bases at J, with 25 bases between the two ends. The CDR3 reads CSATRPGTGLSSEKLFF. CDR3 DNA (partial): TGCAGTGCTACCCGCCCGGGGACTGGGCTAAGTTCTGAAAAA.

This clone was counted many times. The read gets to within 3 residues of the CDR3 end, and the germline J gene fills in the rest. V is TRBV5-1 and J is TRBJ2-6; 14 bases align to TRBD2. Germline V gene sequence: CDR1 SGHRS, CDR2 YFSETQ. V dropped 0 bases and J dropped 2; count of bases not matched to a gene: 7. This CDR3 has 20 residues. The CDR3 DNA, read in part, is TGCGCCAGCAGCTTGGAGGGACTAGCGGGAGTTGGGGCTGGGGCCAACGTC. Its protein is CASSLEGLAGVGAGANV. The full CDR3 protein is CASSLEGLAGVGAGANVLTF.

This clone was counted at least ten times. The CDR3 end lies 3 residues beyond the end of the read and is filled in from the germline J gene. The J gene is TRBJ2-3, the V gene TRBV7-2; 11 bases line up with TRBD2. The CDR3 runs to 15 residues. The J segment lost 7 bases and the V segment lost 0 bases, leaving 3 bases of the junction unmatched. Germline CDR1 and CDR2: SGHTA and FQGNSA. Partial CDR3 DNA: TGTGCCAGCAGCTTAGCGGGACTAGCGGACCATACG. Translating it yields CASSLAGLADHT. The complete CDR3 reads CASSLAGLADHTQYF.

This clone has a count of ten or more. The read ends 3 residues early relative to the CDR3; the germline J gene fills the gap. This chain joins TRBV19 and TRBJ2-5; 7 nucleotides match TRBD1. V shed 3 bases and J 4 bases; nucleotides not matched to a gene: 8. Germline V gives CDR1 LNHDA, CDR2 SQIVND (reference sequence). This CDR3 is built from 15 residues. CDR3 region: CASSIARRGLETQYF. The sequenced part of the CDR3 DNA is TGTGCCAGTAGTATCGCCCGAAGGGGGCTAGAGACC.

This clone was observed many times. The read gets to within 3 residues of the CDR3 end, and the germline J gene fills in the rest. Other DNA variants within this sample encode the same CDR3. The J gene is TRBJ2-5, the V gene TRBV20-1, with TRBD2 identical over 12 bases. The CDR3 covers 17 residues. V was clipped by 6 bases and J by 4 bases; unmatched bases: 15. Germline lookup yields CDR1 DFQATT and CDR2 SNEGSKA (reference sequence). This CDR3 reads CSAPPLAGGPIGETQYF. CDR3 DNA, as far as it was read: TGCAGTGCGCCCCCCCTAGCGGGGGGGCCTATAGGAGAGACC.

This clone was counted many times. Read sequence stops 3 residues before the CDR3 end, and the germline J gene provides the missing end. This chain uses TRBV7-8 with TRBJ1-1; unclear D gene. The CDR3 has 13 residues. Germline V gene data show CDR1 as SGHVS and CDR2 as FQNEAQ. Trimming took 1 base from V and 6 from J, leaving 9 bases between them. The part of the CDR3 DNA that was read is TGTGCCAGCAGCTTAGAACTAGTTTCTGAA. It is translated as CASSLELVSE. The full CDR3 protein reads CASSLELVSEAFF.

This clone was counted at least ten times. From the germline J gene comes the end of the CDR3, since the read stops 3 residues before it. This chain joins TRBV11-2 and TRBJ2-5, with D possibly TRBD2 on 6 matching bases. This CDR3 comprises 14 residues. V lost 3 bases and J lost 1, with 9 bases in between. Germline V gene data show CDR1 as SGHAT and CDR2 as FQNNGV. CDR3 DNA (partial): TGTGCCAGCAGCTTCGGTAGCGGCCAAGAGACC. Translated, it gives CASSFGSGQET. From start to end, the CDR3 is CASSFGSGQETQYF.

This clone has ten or more counts. The read ends 3 residues early relative to the CDR3; the germline J gene fills the gap. The rearrangement uses TRBV6-4 and TRBJ2-7; D may be TRBD2 (5 bases). CDR3 length: 13 residues. The germline CDR1 and CDR2 sequences are MRHNA and SNTAGT. The V end was cut by 5 bases, the J end by 4 bases, with 12 bases between. The part of the CDR3 DNA that was read is TGTGCCAGCAGTTCTGGACGGGGATACGAG. Translated: CASSSGRGYE. The entire CDR3 sequence reads CASSSGRGYEQYF.

To note about this clone: The read stops 3 residues short of the end of the CDR3; the missing end is completed from the germline J gene. The chain links TRBV18 to TRBJ2-3, with TRBD1 matching 9 bases. CDR1 is KGHSH, CDR2 LQKENI, per germline. The V and J ends lost 6 bases and 4 bases, in that order; junction bases with no gene match: 14. The CDR3 consists of 17 residues. CDR3 sequence: CASSEMSGTGNPDTQYF. The CDR3 bases that were read are TGTGCCAGCTCCGAGATGTCCGGGACAGGGAACCCAGATACG. Full variable domain (rest looked up from reference TRBV18 and TRBJ2-3): NAGVMQNPRHLVRRRGQEARLRCSPMKGHSHVYWYRQLPEEGLKFMVYLQKENIIDESGMPKERFSAEFPKEGPSILRIQQVVRGDSAAYFCASSEMSGTGNPDTQYFGPGTRLTVL.

This clone was detected many times. One end of the junction does not line up with germline, which may come from a read error. The CDR3 goes on 3 residues after the read ends, and that part is filled in from the germline J gene. The gene calls are TRBV4-2 and TRBJ1-2; D is possibly TRBD1 (6 bases). CDR3 length: 16 amino acids. Looked up from germline, CDR1 is LGHNA and CDR2 is YNFKEQ. The sequenced part of the CDR3 DNA is TGCGCCAGCAGCCAGGCTCTACTGGGGGCCACCTATGGC. It yields the protein CASSQALLGATYG. The entire CDR3 is CASSQALLGATYGYTF.

This clone has at least ten counts. Read coverage stops 3 residues before the CDR3 terminus; the germline J gene supplies the remainder. The genes are TRBV10-1 and TRBJ2-6; no clear D gene. Deletions cut 11 bases from V and 0 bases from J, with 11 bases between. The CDR3 is made up of 14 amino acids. The germline V gene encodes CDR1 WNHNN and CDR2 SYGVQD (reference sequence). The CDR3 bases that were read are TGCGCCCGAAGGGCTGGCTCTGGGGCCAACGTC. Translation gives CARRAGSGANV. The whole CDR3 is CARRAGSGANVLTF.

Ten or more counts support this clone. Coverage ceases 3 residues before the CDR3 finishes, and the germline J gene fills in the end. This chain links TRBV19 with TRBJ2-1; TRBD2 is a possible D gene (7 bases). Germline V gene data show CDR1 as LNHDA and CDR2 as SQIVND (reference sequence). The CDR3 has 15 residues. V lost 7 bases, J lost 8 bases, and 21 bases lay in between. CDR3 DNA, as far as it was read: TGTGCCAGTACCCTGCAGGCGGGGGCTATAGATGAG. Protein sequence: CASTLQAGAIDE. Given in full, the CDR3 is CASTLQAGAIDEQFF.

This clone occurred many times. The missing CDR3 end, 3 residues past where the read stops, is filled in from the germline J gene. The chain links TRBV7-2 to TRBJ1-2, with D perhaps TRBD1 (6 bases). The germline V gene encodes CDR1 SGHTA and CDR2 FQGNSA. CDR3 length: 15 residues. The DNA read from the CDR3 is TGTGCCAGCAGCCATATCGGGGGGCGCATTATTCGC. It is translated as CASSHIGGRIIR. The complete CDR3 protein is CASSHIGGRIIRYTF.

With respect to this clone: The CDR3 extends 3 residues past the end of the read, so its final part is completed from the germline J gene. V usage is TRBV6-2 or TRBV6-3 and J usage is TRBJ1-1; 10 nucleotides align to TRBD1. CDR3 length equals 14 residues. Germline V gene sequence: CDR1 MNHEY, CDR2 SVGEGT. The covered CDR3 bases are TGTGCCAGCAGTTCCGTCCCGGGACAGGGGGAA. Translated, it gives CASSSVPGQGE. The whole CDR3 is CASSSVPGQGEAFF.

The table lists this clone with many counts. Sequencing ends 3 residues short of the CDR3 end; the germline J gene provides the rest. The chain couples TRBV12-3 or TRBV12-4 to TRBJ2-3, with D maybe TRBD2 (5 bases). V was pared by 5 bases and J by 1 base, with 10 bases between. The CDR3 has 14 residues. The CDR3 region is CASSQISGTDTQYF. CDR3 bases read: TGTGCCAGCAGTCAGATTAGCGGCACAGATACG.

This clone was seen a few times. Coverage ceases 3 residues before the CDR3 finishes, and the germline J gene fills in the end. V is TRBV7-2 and J is TRBJ1-1, with 12 bases fitting TRBD1. Trimming at V came to 5 bases and at J to 3 bases, leaving 4 bases not matched to a gene. The CDR3 totals 15 residues. Germline V gene data show CDR1 as SGHTA and CDR2 as FQGNSA. CDR3 protein: CASSPGTGGDTEAFF. Partial CDR3 DNA: TGTGCCAGCAGCCCCGGGACAGGGGGCGACACTGAA.

This clone was observed at least ten times. The observed sequence ends 3 residues before the CDR3 terminus, with the missing tail filled in from the germline J gene. J is TRBJ1-1 and V is TRBV20-1; D gene unclear. This CDR3 comprises 11 residues. Deletions cut 3 bases from V and 6 bases from J, with 8 bases between. In germline, CDR1 is DFQATT, CDR2 SNEGSKA (reference sequence). CDR3 protein: CSASEAAEAFF. CDR3 bases read: TGCAGTGCTAGCGAGGCAGCTGAA.

This clone was seen at least ten times. CDR3 sequence reads: CASSLPRHPDRGSPLHF. The sequenced CDR3 bases are TGTGCCAGCAGCCTCCCCCGGCACCCGGACCGCGGGTCACCC. The chain couples TRBV4-2 to TRBJ1-6; unclear D gene. Sequencing ends 3 residues short of the CDR3 end; the germline J gene provides the rest. The CDR3 is 17 amino acids. CDR1 is LGHNA, CDR2 YNFKEQ, per germline. V lost 4 bases and J 10 bases, leaving 23 bases between the germline ends.

This clone was seen repeatedly, ten times or more. The CDR3 here is CSAVARRGGDTQYF. The CDR3 bases that were read are TGCAGTGCTGTGGCAAGGCGGGGAGGAGATACG. This chain joins TRBV20-1 and TRBJ2-3; D might be TRBD2 (6 bases). The read terminates 3 residues ahead of where the CDR3 ends, so the germline J gene completes it. The CDR3 consists of 14 residues. CDR1 is DFQATT and CDR2 is SNEGSKA in the germline V gene (reference sequence). With 5 bases removed from V and 5 bases from J, the gap between germline ends came to 17 bases.

This clone came up many times. The read ends 3 residues shy of where the CDR3 ends; the end is completed using the germline J gene. V and J are TRBV5-6 and TRBJ2-1; D is perhaps TRBD1 (6 bases). The V end was cut by 3 bases, the J end by 2 bases, with 12 bases between. This CDR3 contains 15 residues. The germline V gene encodes CDR1 SGHDT and CDR2 YYEEEE. The covered CDR3 bases are TGTGCCAGCAGCTCCTACAGGGCCCCCTACAATGAG. Its translation is CASSSYRAPYNE. In full, the CDR3 reads CASSSYRAPYNEQFF.

This clone was observed at least ten times. The read terminates 3 residues ahead of where the CDR3 ends, so the germline J gene completes it. The gene calls are TRBV20-1 and TRBJ2-3, with 8 bases aligning to TRBD1. J was trimmed by 2 bases and V by 3 bases; bases with no gene match: 10. Germline V gene lookup returns CDR1 DFQATT and CDR2 SNEGSKA (reference sequence). The CDR3 is 16 residues long. CDR3 DNA (partial): TGCAGTGCTAGTAACGATCAGGGGGCTTCCACAGATACG. Translated, it gives CSASNDQGASTDT. Given in full, the CDR3 is CSASNDQGASTDTQYF.